The 7 T cell receptor beta chains below all came from one sample that was sequenced in a study of shared clonotypes between healthy human individuals. The assay was immunoSEQ multiplex PCR, and TCRdb's table has in-frame clones only and misses some. The table shows some 2,000,000 clones, with roughly 94% occurring only once. Sample: naive CD4+ T cells sorted from blood. The subset here: CD45RA+ positively selected. The receptor source for this set is a man between 18 and 35 years old in good health.

J is TRBJ1-1 and V is TRBV2; D is unresolved. The CDR3 has 12 residues. V was cut by 6 bases and J by 8 bases, with 13 bases left in between. Germline V gene sequence: CDR1 SNHLY, CDR2 FYNNEI. The CDR3: CASRRDWGEAFF. The DNA for the CDR3 is TGTGCCAGCAGAAGAGATTGGGGAGAAGCTTTCTTT.

This clone was detected only once. This chain joins TRBV18 and TRBJ2-7, with 8 bases identical to TRBD1. V lost 3 bases and J lost 6; bases outside the gene matches: 7. Germline V gives CDR1 KGHSH, CDR2 LQKENI. The CDR3 runs to 14 residues. CDR3 DNA: TGTGCCAGCTCACCGGACAGGGTCGTCCGCGAGCAGTACTTC. It specifies CASSPDRVVREQYF.

Remarks on this clone: The junction departs from germline at one end; a sequencing error may be responsible. The chain links TRBV2 to TRBJ2-2; a weak D match, TRBD2 (6 bases). CDR3 length: 15 amino acids. Germline loops: CDR1 SNHLY, CDR2 FYNNEI. CDR3 protein: CASSGRAPNTGGLFF. CDR3 sequence (DNA): TGTGCCAGCAGTGGGCGCGCCCCGAACACCGGGGGGCTGTTTTTT. The entire variable domain, with the rest obtained from reference TRBV2 and TRBJ2-2, is as follows: EPEVTQTPSHQVTQMGQEVILRCVPISNHLYFYWYRQILGQKVEFLVSFYNNEISEKSEIFDDQFSVERPDGSNFTLKIRSTKLEDSAMYFCASSGRAPNTGGLFFGEGSRLTVL.

The J gene is TRBJ1-5, the V gene TRBV30; 10 nucleotides align to TRBD1. V was pared by 2 bases and J by 6 bases, with 10 bases of the junction left unmatched. Germline V lookup: CDR1 GTSNPN, CDR2 SVGIG (reference sequence). The CDR3 spans 16 residues. This CDR3 is CAWSLPDRGLRQPQHF. The CDR3 DNA reads as TGTGCCTGGAGTCTTCCCGACAGGGGGCTTCGTCAGCCCCAGCATTTT.

The rearrangement links TRBV25-1 to TRBJ1-6; D ambiguous. In germline, CDR1 is MGHDK, CDR2 SYGVNS. V lost 3 bases and J 0 bases, leaving 9 bases between the germline ends. CDR3 length: 16 residues. In DNA, the CDR3 is TGTGCCAGCAGTGATTACACCAACTCCTATAATTCACCCCTCCACTTT. It specifies CASSDYTNSYNSPLHF.

In DNA form, the CDR3 reads TGTGCCAGCAGCGAAAGGGGGCTATCCTACGAGCAGTACTTC. Translation gives CASSERGLSYEQYF. The J gene is TRBJ2-7, the V gene TRBV7-9; 7 bases are shared with TRBD1. J lost 1 base, V lost 5 bases, and 5 bases had no gene match. CDR1 is SEHNR and CDR2 is FQNEAQ in the germline V gene (reference sequence). There are 14 residues in the CDR3.

The chain joins TRBV6-1 to TRBJ1-2, with a tentative D call TRBD1 (5 bases). The germline gives CDR1 MNHNS, CDR2 SASEGT. This CDR3 is built from 15 residues. V lost 10 bases, J lost 3 bases, and 21 bases lay in between. CDR3 loop: CATKKKIQQDYGYTF. DNA for the CDR3: TGTGCCACCAAAAAAAAGATACAACAGGACTATGGCTACACCTTC.